The clone carrying this T cell receptor (beta chain) appeared once. The data stem from a study of control samples from healthy donors and cancer patients. Only in-frame clones appear in the TCRdb table, and some are missing; sequencing was by immunoSEQ multiplex PCR. The sample shows over 100,000 clones, roughly 90% of them seen only once. Per the germline V gene, CDR1 is SGHTA and CDR2 is FQGNSA. The V gene lost 1 base and the J gene lost 14 bases, with 16 bases spanning the gap. CDR3 length: 13 residues. The chain joins TRBV7-2 to TRBJ2-3; maybe TRBD2 (6 bases). The sequence derives from a woman in her fifties or sixties in good health. The specimen sequenced was blood. The CDR3: CASSLVGRSEGYF. The CDR3 DNA reads TGTGCCAGCAGCTTAGTTGGGCGCTCGGAGGGGTATTTT.